These 14 T cell receptor beta chains came from one sample sequenced in a study of Ad26.COV2.S vaccination and SARS-CoV-2 variants. Sequencing used immunoSEQ multiplex PCR; TCRdb keeps in-frame clones, though not all of them. The sample includes 350,000 to 450,000 clones, about nine tenths seen only once; the top ten take under 2%. Treatment noted: about 20 received Ad26.COV2.S at low or high dose, single or two shots; about 5 received placebo; per-sample allocation not given. Samples analyzed were those drawn on day 63 after the first vaccine or placebo injection. This specimen was peripheral blood, taken in a trial of Ad26.COV2.S vaccine versus placebo. The source is a person aged 18-65 years who received the Ad26.COV2.S COVID-19 vaccine or a placebo.

The chain couples TRBV6-5 to TRBJ1-6, with D perhaps TRBD1 (5 bases). This CDR3 has 14 amino acids. Germline loops: CDR1 MNHEY, CDR2 SVGAGI. V was cut by 6 bases and J by 10 bases, with 16 bases left in between. CDR3 protein: CASSPGLGTSPLHF. CDR3 bases: TGTGCCAGCAGCCCGGGACTTGGGACCTCACCCCTCCACTTT.

This chain links TRBV5-4 with TRBJ2-5, with 11 bases lining up with TRBD2. Trimming at V came to 1 base and at J to 4 bases, leaving 6 bases not matched to a gene. The CDR3 runs to 16 residues. Germline-derived CDR1 and CDR2 are SGHNT and YYREEE (reference sequence). The chain's CDR3 is CASSLTSGSGGETQYF. As DNA, the CDR3 is TGTGCCAGCAGCTTGACTAGCGGGAGTGGGGGAGAGACCCAGTACTTC. The full variable domain, in which reference TRBV5-4 and TRBJ2-5 provide the parts outside the CDR3, is ETGVTQSPTHLIKTRGQQVTLRCSSQSGHNTVSWYQQALGQGPQFIFQYYREEENGRGNFPPRFSGLQFPNYSSELNVNALELDDSALYLCASSLTSGSGGETQYFGPGTRLLVL.

The chain's CDR3 is CASSQNGAGLSTDTQYF. The DNA for the CDR3 is TGTGCCAGCTCACAAAACGGTGCAGGACTTAGCACAGATACGCAGTATTTT. The chain recombines TRBV18 with TRBJ2-3; a weak D match, TRBD2 (5 bases). Germline CDR1 and CDR2: KGHSH and LQKENI. Trimming removed 4 bases at V and 0 bases at J, with 17 bases between. CDR3 length: 17 amino acids.

DNA of the CDR3: TGCAGCGTTGAAGATAAAACAGGTCAAAGTACGTATGGCTACACCTTC. Its translation is CSVEDKTGQSTYGYTF. The rearrangement links TRBV29-1 to TRBJ1-2, with D possibly matching TRBD1 (5 bases). This CDR3 contains 16 residues. Per germline, CDR1 SQVTM and CDR2 ANQGSEA. V shed 0 bases and J shed 5 bases, with 19 bases lying between them.

The chain carries TRBV2 and TRBJ2-3; D might be TRBD1 (5 bases). The CDR3 consists of 15 residues. Trimming left V 7 bases short and J 3 bases short, with 17 bases between. Germline lookup yields CDR1 SNHLY and CDR2 FYNNEI. The CDR3 nucleotides read TGTGCCAGCACCCCCCAGGGAAGCAGGACAGATACGCAGTATTTT. Its protein is CASTPQGSRTDTQYF. Looking up the rest from reference TRBV2 and TRBJ2-3 gives the full variable domain: EPEVTQTPSHQVTQMGQEVILRCVPISNHLYFYWYRQILGQKVEFLVSFYNNEISEKSEIFDDQFSVERPDGSNFTLKIRSTKLEDSAMYFCASTPQGSRTDTQYFGPGTRLTVL.

The CDR3 nucleotides read TGTGCCAGCAGTTACTCGAGCGGGAGGAGCTCCTACGAGCAGTACTTC. Residues: CASSYSSGRSSYEQYF. The J gene is TRBJ2-7, the V gene TRBV6-2 or TRBV6-3; 9 nucleotides line up with TRBD2. CDR1 is MNHEY and CDR2 is SVGEGT in the germline V gene. CDR3 length equals 16 residues. V lost 0 bases, J lost 0 bases, and 3 bases stayed unmatched.

This clone has just a few counts. This chain joins TRBV28 and TRBJ1-3; D unresolved. CDR1 MDHEN and CDR2 SYDVKM come from the germline V gene. Trimming cost V 3 bases and J 4 bases, with 7 bases left between them. This CDR3 contains 13 residues. The CDR3 spells CASSLDQGNTIYF. CDR3 coding DNA: TGTGCCAGCAGTTTGGACCAGGGAAACACCATATATTTT.

V is TRBV5-1 and J is TRBJ2-3, with 12 bases that match TRBD1. There are 23 residues in the CDR3. The germline gives CDR1 SGHRS, CDR2 YFSETQ. The trim removed 4 bases at V and 3 bases at J, leaving 27 bases unmatched. CDR3 in DNA: TGCGCCAGCAGCCAAAATCTAATTACCGGGACAGGGGGCTATGGGGATTCAACAGATACGCAGTATTTT. Translating it yields CASSQNLITGTGGYGDSTDTQYF.

V is TRBV12-3 or TRBV12-4 and J is TRBJ1-6; D not certain. CDR3 length equals 12 residues. V lost 4 bases, J lost 9 bases, and 7 bases lay in between. CDR3 bases: TGTGCCAGCAGTTCCCCCCCTTCACCCCTCCACTTT. This translates into CASSSPPSPLHF.

The chain recombines TRBV5-1 with TRBJ2-3; maybe TRBD2 (6 bases). Germline CDR1 SGHRS, CDR2 YFSETQ. Trimming stripped 3 bases from V and 3 bases from J, with 17 bases between. The CDR3 consists of 16 residues. CDR3 amino acids: CASSWGLGLRTDTQYF. CDR3 DNA: TGCGCCAGCAGCTGGGGTCTGGGACTGAGGACAGATACGCAGTATTTT.

This chain joins TRBV19 and TRBJ2-1, with TRBD1 as a possible D gene (6 bases). Germline V gene sequence: CDR1 LNHDA, CDR2 SQIVND (reference sequence). The CDR3 is 14 residues long. The germline V and J ends were trimmed by 3 bases and 12 bases, with 18 bases remaining between them. CDR3 in amino acids: CASSIDSGTPLQFF. The CDR3 DNA reads TGTGCCAGTAGTATTGACTCCGGGACACCATTGCAGTTCTTC.

The chain employs TRBV6-2 or TRBV6-3 and TRBJ1-5; tentatively, D is TRBD1 (6 bases). The V and J ends lost 2 bases and 3 bases respectively, with 14 bases between them. This CDR3 is 16 amino acids long. Germline lookup yields CDR1 MNHEY and CDR2 SVGEGT. The CDR3 sequence: CASSYGIGGYNQPQHF. The CDR3, as DNA: TGTGCCAGCAGTTACGGCATAGGGGGATACAATCAGCCCCAGCATTTT.

The J gene is TRBJ1-2, the V gene TRBV6-1; weak D call: TRBD1 (5 bases). CDR3 length: 13 amino acids. Germline lookup yields CDR1 MNHNS and CDR2 SASEGT. Trimming pared 2 bases from V and 8 bases from J, leaving 12 bases between. The CDR3 coding sequence is TGTGCCAGCAGTGAATCCGGGGGTTTGGGCTACACCTTC. Amino acids: CASSESGGLGYTF.

CDR3 sequence: CATSDPQSSDEQFF. CDR3 sequence (DNA): TGTGCCACCAGTGATCCCCAATCTAGCGATGAGCAGTTCTTC. This chain connects TRBV24-1 to TRBJ2-1; TRBD2 might be the D (6 bases). Germline V gives CDR1 KGHDR, CDR2 SFDVKD. CDR3 length: 14 residues. Deletions cut 3 bases from V and 8 bases from J, with 13 bases between.